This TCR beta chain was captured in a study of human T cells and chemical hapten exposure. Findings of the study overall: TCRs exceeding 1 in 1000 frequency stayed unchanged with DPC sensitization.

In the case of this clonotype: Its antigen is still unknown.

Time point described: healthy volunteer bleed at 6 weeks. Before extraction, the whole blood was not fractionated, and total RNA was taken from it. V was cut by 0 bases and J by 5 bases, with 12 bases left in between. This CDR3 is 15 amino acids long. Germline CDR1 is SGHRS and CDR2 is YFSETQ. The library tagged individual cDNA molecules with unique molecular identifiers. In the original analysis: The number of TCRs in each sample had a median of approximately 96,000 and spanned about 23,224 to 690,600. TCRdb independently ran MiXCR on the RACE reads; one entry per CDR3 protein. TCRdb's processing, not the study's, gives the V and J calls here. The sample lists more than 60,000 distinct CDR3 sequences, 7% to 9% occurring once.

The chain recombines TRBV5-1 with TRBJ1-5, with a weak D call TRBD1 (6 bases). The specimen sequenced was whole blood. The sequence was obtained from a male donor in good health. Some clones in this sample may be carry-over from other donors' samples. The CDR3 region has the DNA TGCGCCAGCAGCTTGGGAGGGGGTCGCGATCAGCCCCAGCATTTT. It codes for CASSLGGGRDQPQHF.